Reported below is one T cell receptor beta chain. This record belongs to a study of T cell changes during pregnancy in multiple sclerosis. The method was immunoSEQ multiplex PCR; TCRdb's version includes in-frame clones alone and lacks a portion of them. The table records 75,000 to 85,000 clones, roughly 93% of them present only once. Per germline, CDR1 LNHDA and CDR2 SQIVND (reference sequence). J gave up 5 bases and V 6 bases, and 15 bases lay outside the gene matches. The CDR3 totals 16 residues. This chain connects TRBV19 to TRBJ1-1, with 7 bases that match TRBD1. The sequence was collected from a female donor with multiple sclerosis, enrolled in a pregnancy study. The source material was peripheral blood, sampled in the second trimester of pregnancy. The CDR3 DNA sequence: TGTGCCAGTAGCCTTCGGGGTGGAGGGGGCAGTACTGAAGCTTTCTTT. Its protein product is CASSLRGGGGSTEAFF. Together with reference TRBV19 and TRBJ1-1, the CDR3 gives the full variable domain: DGGITQSPKYLFRKEGQNVTLSCEQNLNHDAMYWYRQDPGQGLRLIYYSQIVNDFQKGDIAEGYSVSREKKESFPLTVTSAQKNPTAFYLCASSLRGGGGSTEAFFGQGTRLTVV.